A selection of T cell receptor beta chains follows, all from one sample in a study of cytomegalovirus exposure and HLA in healthy donors. Produced via immunoSEQ multiplex PCR; TCRdb's table is partial and in-frame only. The sample lists about 120,000 clones; roughly 89% were seen once. The specimen was PBMCs. The receptors here all came from a woman aged 18-29 years in good health and CMV-seronegative. The CDR3 runs from the conserved cysteine through the conserved F or W. A D gene is named only where the DNA matches it firmly. The size entry is marked missing in some rows and otherwise reads once, few, many or a size class.

TRBJ1-2	-	once	TRBV7-2	TGTGCCAGCAGCGAATACCTGCCAGGGTCCAATGGCTACACCTTC	CASSEYLPGSNGYTF
TRBJ2-7	TRBD1	-	TRBV5-1	TGCGCCAGCAGACAAACAGGGGGCGGAGGAAGCGAGCAGTACTTC	CASRQTGGGGSEQYF
TRBJ1-1	-	-	TRBV5-1	TGCGCCAGCAGCTTGAGGGGTGGGGTGAACACTGAAGCTTTCTTT	CASSLRGGVNTEAFF
TRBJ2-7	-	-	TRBV7-2	TGTGCCAGCAGCGGCCTGCCCAGTAACGCCTACGAGCAGTACTTC	CASSGLPSNAYEQYF
TRBJ2-3	TRBD1	-	TRBV6-1	TGTGCCAGCAGGGAGGGACAGGGGTTCACAGATACGCAGTATTTT	CASREGQGFTDTQYF
TRBJ2-1	TRBD2	-	TRBV30	TGTGCCTGGGAAAGCGGGAGCGTCTACAATGAGCAGTTCTTC	CAWESGSVYNEQFF
TRBJ2-7	-	-	TRBV19	TGTGCCAGTAGTAAGGCCCTGACATATTCTTCCTACGAGCAGTACTTC	CASSKALTYSSYEQYF
TRBJ2-1	TRBD2	-	TRBV19	TGTGCCAGTAGTCCGACTAGCGGGAGGAGTAATGAGCAGTTCTTC	CASSPTSGRSNEQFF
TRBJ2-7	-	few	TRBV6-5	TGTGCCAGCCGGGTTTGGAGCGGCGGTGACGAGCAGTACTTC	CASRVWSGGDEQYF
TRBJ2-7	TRBD2	-	TRBV7-8	TGTGCCAGCAGTCGCCCCCCCCAAACTAGCGCCTACGAGCAGTACTTC	CASSRPPQTSAYEQYF
TRBJ2-1	-	-	TRBV6-4	TGTGCCAGCAGTGTCTCCGGGGGATTGAATGAGCAGTTCTTC	CASSVSGGLNEQFF
TRBJ2-1	TRBD2	-	TRBV4-3	TGCGCCAGCAGCCAAGTCTCTAGCGGCTCCTACAATGAGCAGTTCTTC	CASSQVSSGSYNEQFF
TRBJ1-5	TRBD1	-	TRBV5-6	TGTGCCAGCAGCTTTACCACAGGGGGCGTGGGGCAGCCCCAGCATTTT	CASSFTTGGVGQPQHF
TRBJ2-3	-	-	TRBV5-4	TGTGCCAGCAGCTTGTTTCGGGGGGCGTCCCACGATACGCAGTATTTT	CASSLFRGASHDTQYF
TRBJ2-1	TRBD2	-	TRBV4-2	TGTGCCAGCAGCCCCACGACGCAGTCTAGCGGGGGGGGTTTGGGGGATGAGCAGTTCTTC	CASSPTTQSSGGGLGDEQFF
TRBJ1-1	-	-	TRBV19	TGTGCCAGTAGTAACCGGGCCGCGGGGACTGAAGCTTTCTTT	CASSNRAAGTEAFF
TRBJ2-1	-	-	TRBV25-1	TGTGCCAGCAGTGAATATGCGATCACCCACAATGAGCAGTTCTTC	CASSEYAITHNEQFF
TRBJ1-5	-	-	TRBV2	TGTGCCAGCATGGCGGGGGGACATCAGCCCCAGCATTTT	CASMAGGHQPQHF
TRBJ2-5	-	-	TRBV5-1	TGCGCCAGCAGCATAACAGGGCCTGTAGGGGAGACCCAGTACTTC	CASSITGPVGETQYF
TRBJ2-7	-	few	TRBV7-2	TGTGCCAGCAGCTTAAATACAGGGAAGCAGTACTTC	CASSLNTGKQYF
TRBJ1-1	TRBD1	-	TRBV9	TGTGCCAGCAGCGTACTCGCGACAGGGGGCGCAAAGACTGAAGCTTTCTTT	CASSVLATGGAKTEAFF
TRBJ2-5	TRBD2	-	TRBV4-2	TGTGCCAGCAGCCAAGTGGACCGAATAGCGGGAGGAGGTCGAGAGACCCAGTACTTC	CASSQVDRIAGGGRETQYF
TRBJ2-7	TRBD2	-	TRBV27	TGTGCCAGCAGTTTATCGCCCGGACTAGTCGCCTACGAGCAGTACTTC	CASSLSPGLVAYEQYF
TRBJ2-5	TRBD1	-	TRBV6-5	TGTGCCAGCAGTTACTCGAGGGGGCACCAAGAGACCCAGTACTTC	CASSYSRGHQETQYF
TRBJ1-6	TRBD1	-	TRBV28	TGTGCCAGCAAAACAGGGGATAATTCACCCCTCCACTTT	CASKTGDNSPLHF
TRBJ1-1	-	-	TRBV2	TGTGCCAGCAGACGGCAGGGTTTGGACACTGAAGCTTTCTTT	CASRRQGLDTEAFF
TRBJ1-4	-	-	TRBV6-1	TGTGCCAGCAAACAGGGTAAGATCGAAAAACTGTTTTTT	CASKQGKIEKLFF
TRBJ1-5	-	few	TRBV19	TGTGCCAGTAGTATAGGCCAGGTGGGGATAGGGGAGCCCCAGCATTTT	CASSIGQVGIGEPQHF
TRBJ1-2	-	-	TRBV7-9	TGTGCCAGCAGCTCCACGGACGGGGTCAACTATGGCTACACCTTC	CASSSTDGVNYGYTF
TRBJ2-1	-	-	TRBV5-4	TGTGCCAGCAGCTTGCGCGGGGCGAATGAGCAGTTCTTC	CASSLRGANEQFF
TRBJ2-3	TRBD2	-	TRBV18	TGTGCCAGCTGTAGCGGGGGGCACACAGATACGCAGTATTTT	CASCSGGHTDTQYF
TRBJ2-2	-	once	TRBV10-1	TGCGCCAGCACGACCGGACAGACGAACACCGGGGAGCTGTTTTTT	CASTTGQTNTGELFF
TRBJ1-6	-	-	TRBV9	TGTGCCAGCAGCGTGGACAGACCCTATAATTCACCCCTCCACTTT	CASSVDRPYNSPLHF
TRBJ1-5	-	-	TRBV5-6	TGTGCCAGCAGCTTTCGGGACAACAATCAGCCCCAGCATTTT	CASSFRDNNQPQHF
TRBJ2-7	-	once	TRBV2	TGTGCCAGCAGTGTTGAGAAACTCTACGAGCAGTACTTC	CASSVEKLYEQYF
TRBJ1-2	TRBD1	-	TRBV4-1	TGCGCCAGCAGCCAAGATCTCACAGGGGAGAGCAAACTCACAGGCTATGGCTACACCTTC	CASSQDLTGESKLTGYGYTF
TRBJ1-5	-	once	TRBV29-1	TGCAGCGTTGCAGGGTTGGGGCAGCCCCAGCATTTT	CSVAGLGQPQHF
TRBJ1-1	TRBD1	few	TRBV19	TGTGCCAGTAGCATCCGGACAGGGGGGACTGAAGCTTTCTTT	CASSIRTGGTEAFF
TRBJ1-4	TRBD1	once	TRBV5-1	TGCGCCAGCAGCTCGACCGGGACAGGGCGGGAAAAACTGTTTTTT	CASSSTGTGREKLFF
TRBJ2-1	-	-	TRBV11-3	TGTGCCAGCAGCTTACGGGAAGGTCCCTACAATGAGCAGTTCTTC	CASSLREGPYNEQFF
TRBJ1-5	-	few	TRBV6-1	TGTGCCAGCAGTGAGGGGCAGGGGAATCAGCCCCAGCATTTT	CASSEGQGNQPQHF
TRBJ1-6	-	-	TRBV7-9	TGTGCCAGCAGCTTTTGGCTCAATTCACCCCTCCACTTT	CASSFWLNSPLHF
TRBJ2-2	-	-	TRBV18	TGTGCCAGCTCATCAGGGGTGTACACCGGGGAGCTGTTTTTT	CASSSGVYTGELFF
TRBJ2-7	TRBD2	-	TRBV19	TGTGCCAGTAGTAGGTTTAGCGGGAGTAATATTGGCTACGAGCAGTACTTC	CASSRFSGSNIGYEQYF
TRBJ1-6	-	-	TRBV5-4	TGTGCCAGCAGCTTGGAGAGGGGGATGGGGTCACCCCTCCACTTT	CASSLERGMGSPLHF
TRBJ2-3	TRBD2	once	TRBV7-2	TGTGCCAGCAGCTTAGCTAGCGGGACAGATACGCAGTATTTT	CASSLASGTDTQYF
TRBJ2-3	TRBD2	-	TRBV18	TGTGCCAGCTCCAGAATAGAAGCGGGGGCAAGCACAGATACGCAGTATTTT	CASSRIEAGASTDTQYF
TRBJ1-2	-	once	TRBV6-5	TGTGCCAGCAGTTACTATACTTTGGGCGGGGGCTACACCTTC	CASSYYTLGGGYTF
TRBJ2-5	-	-	TRBV7-8	TGTGCCAGCAGCTTAGCCCCTTGGCATACCGGTCTTGAGGCCCAGTACTTC	CASSLAPWHTGLEAQYF
TRBJ2-6	TRBD2	-	TRBV7-2	TGTGCCAGCAGCTTGGGAGGGGCCCCCTCTGGGGCCAACGTCCTGACTTTC	CASSLGGAPSGANVLTF
TRBJ2-1	TRBD2	-	TRBV4-2	TGTGCCAGCAGCCAAGGGGAGACTAGCGGGAGACACTCCTACAATGAGCAGTTCTTC	CASSQGETSGRHSYNEQFF
TRBJ2-7	-	-	TRBV5-5	TGTGCCAGCAGCCACGGAGACTACGAGCAGTACTTC	CASSHGDYEQYF
TRBJ2-1	-	-	TRBV6-5	TGTGCCAGCAGGGCAGGGCTGGCCTCCTACAATGAGCAGTTCTTC	CASRAGLASYNEQFF
TRBJ1-1	-	-	TRBV12-5	TGTGCTAGTGGTCCGGATGGCAGGCCTCACGCTTTCTTT	CASGPDGRPHAFF
TRBJ1-1	TRBD1	-	TRBV2	TGTGCCAGCAGTGAAGGCGACAGGGTGAAAGCTTTCTTT	CASSEGDRVKAFF
TRBJ1-1	-	-	TRBV5-1	TGCGCCAGCAGCTTGATTGAGGGTAGGGCTGAAGCTTTCTTT	CASSLIEGRAEAFF
TRBJ2-2	-	-	TRBV29-1	TGCAGCGCCGACAGAGCGAACACCGGGGAGCTGTTTTTT	CSADRANTGELFF
TRBJ1-5	-	-	TRBV28	TGTGCCAGCAGGGACTATAGCAATCAGCCCCAGCATTTT	CASRDYSNQPQHF
TRBJ1-1	-	once	TRBV28	TGTGCCAGCAGGCTACAGGGAGTTAGCACTGAAGCTTTCTTT	CASRLQGVSTEAFF